These 5 T cell receptor beta chains were all obtained from the same sample, sequenced in a study of blood T cell repertoires in COVID-19. The data were produced by immunoSEQ multiplex PCR, yet TCRdb's version contains in-frame clones alone and is incomplete. The sample lists 77,000 or so clones, around 83% occurring once. The sequencing input was peripheral blood. Receptors originate from a woman aged 60-75 years with acute or convalescent COVID-19.

The chain is built from TRBV21-1 and TRBJ2-2; the table gives TRBD2 as D, unverified against the DNA. TRBV21-1 is classified as a pseudogene. The CDR3 totals 17 residues. The CDR3 region has the DNA TGTGCCAGCAGTCAAGAGGGGGGGGAGCCCTTCACCGGGGAGCTGTTTTTT. Encoded protein: CASSQEGGEPFTGELFF.

This sequence joins TRBV2 and TRBJ1-1, with 8 bases matching TRBD1. This CDR3 is 14 amino acids long. With V trimmed by 3 bases and J by 1 base, 1 base remained unmatched. Germline V lookup: CDR1 SNHLY, CDR2 FYNNEI. CDR3 nucleotide sequence: TGTGCCAGCAGTGAGGACAGGGCGAACACTGAAGCTTTCTTT. The encoded protein is CASSEDRANTEAFF.

This sequence joins TRBV29-1 and TRBJ2-1; no firm D call. Germline CDR1 SQVTM, CDR2 ANQGSEA. V gave up 3 bases and J gave up 4 bases, with 13 bases separating them. CDR3 length: 14 amino acids. CDR3 nucleotides: TGCAGCGTTGAGTTACCGACACTTTACAATGAGCAGTTCTTC. Its translation is CSVELPTLYNEQFF.

The rearrangement joins TRBV5-5 to TRBJ2-2; D might be TRBD1 (5 bases). Trimming removed 2 bases at V and 1 base at J, with 12 bases between. Per germline, CDR1 SGHKS and CDR2 YYEKEE (reference sequence). The CDR3 is made up of 16 amino acids. This chain's CDR3 is CASSFLGDWNTGELFF. The CDR3 coding sequence is TGTGCCAGCAGCTTCTTAGGGGATTGGAACACCGGGGAGCTGTTTTTT.

This chain uses TRBV19 with TRBJ2-7, with D tentatively TRBD1 (6 bases). The ends were cut back, 6 bases at V and 0 bases at J, with 12 bases in the middle. The CDR3 is 14 amino acids. Per the germline V gene, CDR1 is LNHDA and CDR2 is SQIVND (reference sequence). This CDR3 reads CASSLGQSSYEQYF. Here the CDR3 DNA reads TGTGCCAGTAGCCTCGGACAGAGCTCCTACGAGCAGTACTTC.